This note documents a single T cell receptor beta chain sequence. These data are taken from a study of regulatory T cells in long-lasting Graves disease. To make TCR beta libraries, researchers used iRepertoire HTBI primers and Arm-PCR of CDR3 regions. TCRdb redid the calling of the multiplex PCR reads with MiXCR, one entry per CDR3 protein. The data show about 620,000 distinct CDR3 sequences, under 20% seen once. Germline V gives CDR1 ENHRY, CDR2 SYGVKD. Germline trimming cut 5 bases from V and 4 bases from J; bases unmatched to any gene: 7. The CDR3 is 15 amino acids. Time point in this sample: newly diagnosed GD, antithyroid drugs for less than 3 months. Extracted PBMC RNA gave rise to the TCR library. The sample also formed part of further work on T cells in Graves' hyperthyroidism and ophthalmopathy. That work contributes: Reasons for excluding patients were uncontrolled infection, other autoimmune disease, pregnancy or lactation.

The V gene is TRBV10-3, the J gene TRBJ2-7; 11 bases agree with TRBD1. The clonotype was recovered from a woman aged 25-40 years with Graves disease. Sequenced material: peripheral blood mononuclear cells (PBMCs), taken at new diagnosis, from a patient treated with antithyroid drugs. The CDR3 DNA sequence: TGTGCCATCAGTACCGGGACAGGGGGTTCTTACGAGCAGTACTTC. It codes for CAISTGTGGSYEQYF.